This TCR beta chain is drawn from a study of tumor-infiltrating lymphocytes in primary liver carcinoma (TCRdb year 2017). Notes on the research overall: Between late 2015 and 2016, a few patients in China with histopathologically diagnosed primary liver carcinoma had surgical resection. The five patients had tumors of stage T1-T3 N0M0, with maximum diameters ranging from roughly 4.2 to 10 cm. Across five regions of each liver tumor, along with adjacent normal tissue and blood, the study brought together TCRbeta repertoire sequencing, expression microarrays and whole-exome sequencing. A total of some 35 specimens from 5 patients went through TCRbeta repertoire sequencing, namely 25 tumor regions, 5 adjacent noncancerous liver tissues and 5 peripheral blood samples. Roughly 3.65 to 8 million productive TCRbeta reads were obtained per sample, and no significant difference in read depth was found between tissue types. Hepatocellular carcinoma (four) or combined HCC and intrahepatic cholangiocarcinoma (one) was present in the five patients, who were three men and two women aged 30 to 69 years. Repertoires from technical replicates were highly reproducible, with mean shared-clone rates approximately 0.92 and correlation coefficients above 0.98.

TCRbeta-specific cDNA was reverse-transcribed from 500 to 550 ng total RNA using a constant-region primer and ProtoScript II reverse transcriptase. The TCRbeta libraries were prepared through three rounds of nested multiplex PCR following a slightly modified ARM-PCR procedure. Each of the first two PCR rounds ran for around 10 cycles using multiplex TRBV1-TRBV30 forward primers together with a Cbeta reverse primer. Sample barcodes and Illumina adapters were added in a final 25-cycle PCR with Deep VentR polymerase. Amplicons of 200-500 bp were gel-purified with a QIAquick gel extraction kit before sequencing. An Illumina HiSeq 2500 was used to sequence the TCRbeta amplicons, generating 250-bp paired-end reads. The published analysis was carried out like this. To recover full CDR3 sequences, reads were quality-trimmed using Trimmomatic v0.33 and paired reads were then merged using FLASH v1.2.11. V, D and J germline segments were assigned to the rearranged TCRbeta sequences by MiGEC v1.2.1b. VDJtools v1.0.0 computed clonotype statistics and Shannon-Wiener diversity indices. To reduce sampling bias, subsequent analyses other than the diversity analysis used only the 250 most abundant clonotypes in each sample. Through fastp at Q25 and MiXCR, TCRdb rebuilt clones from the public reads, retaining in-frame beta chains. Under each unique CDR3 protein, matching rows form one entry showing the most common genes and DNA. TCRdb, not the original authors, processed these V and J calls. In this sample the table shows about 310,000 distinct CDR3 sequences, over 55% of which occur a single time. The top ten clonotypes cover roughly 9% of the sample.

Paper-wide results and their limitations: Compared with blood, tumors had a significantly larger share of the repertoire taken up by the top 250 clones (p = 0.039). Pairs of tumor regions showed greater repertoire overlap (mean about 35%) than tumor-adjacent pairs (approximately 17%) or tumor-blood pairs (approximately 15%), which is consistent with antigen-driven expansion. With just four to six patients in the study, the authors point out that the findings should be validated in a larger study. Because the samples were bulk and unsorted, CD4+ and CD8+ T cell repertoires could not be compared. Because only the TCR beta chain was sequenced and unpaired alpha chains were not captured, true repertoire diversity is likely underestimated.

In the germline V gene (reference sequence), CDR1 corresponds to MNHNY and CDR2 to SVGAGI. The CDR3, cysteine through phenylalanine, is 13 amino acids long. Only CDR3 DNA remains: 39 bases, in frame from the first base. TRIzol reagent was used to extract blood RNA from unsorted whole blood, while the DNeasy Blood & Tissue kit provided the germline DNA. Patients had chronic HBV infection and were treatment-naive at sampling. Before surgery, approximately 4 milliliters of peripheral blood were collected into K2EDTA tubes. Regarding this clonotype: Its antigen remains undetermined. One end of the junction varies from germline; a read error may be responsible.

The chain uses TRBV6-6 and TRBJ1-6; 7 bases in between match TRBD1. This sequence originates from a man aged 40-55 years with primary liver carcinoma and hepatitis B virus infection. The sequenced sample consisted of peripheral blood. Read as DNA, the sequence is TGTGCCAGCAATACAGGGGATAACTCACCCCTCCACTTT. Its coded protein is CASNTGDNSPLHF.